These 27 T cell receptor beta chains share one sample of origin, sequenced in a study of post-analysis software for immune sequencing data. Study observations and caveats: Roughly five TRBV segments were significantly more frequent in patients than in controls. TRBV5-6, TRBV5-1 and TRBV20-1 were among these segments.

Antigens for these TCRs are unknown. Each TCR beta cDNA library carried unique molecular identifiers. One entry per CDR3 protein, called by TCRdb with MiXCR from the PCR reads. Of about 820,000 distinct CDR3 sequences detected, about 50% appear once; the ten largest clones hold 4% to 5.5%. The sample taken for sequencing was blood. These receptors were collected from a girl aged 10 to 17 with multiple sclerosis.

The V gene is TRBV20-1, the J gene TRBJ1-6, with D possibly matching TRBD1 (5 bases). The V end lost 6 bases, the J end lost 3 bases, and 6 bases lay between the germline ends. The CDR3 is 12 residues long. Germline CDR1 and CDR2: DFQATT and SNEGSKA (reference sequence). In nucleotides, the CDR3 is TGCAGTGCCAGGGACTATAATTCACCCCTCCACTTT. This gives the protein CSARDYNSPLHF.

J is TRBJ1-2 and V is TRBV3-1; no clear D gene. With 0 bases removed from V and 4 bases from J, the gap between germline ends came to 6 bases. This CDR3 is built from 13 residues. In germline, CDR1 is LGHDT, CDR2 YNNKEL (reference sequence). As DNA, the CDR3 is TGTGCCAGCAGCCAAGAGAGATTCTATGGCTACACCTTC. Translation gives CASSQERFYGYTF.

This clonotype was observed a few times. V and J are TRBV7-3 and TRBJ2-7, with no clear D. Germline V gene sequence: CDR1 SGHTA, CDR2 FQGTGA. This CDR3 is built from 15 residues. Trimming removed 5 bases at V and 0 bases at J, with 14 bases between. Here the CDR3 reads CASSRSATSSYEQYF. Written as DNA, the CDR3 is TGTGCCAGCAGCCGGAGTGCTACGAGCTCCTACGAGCAGTACTTC.

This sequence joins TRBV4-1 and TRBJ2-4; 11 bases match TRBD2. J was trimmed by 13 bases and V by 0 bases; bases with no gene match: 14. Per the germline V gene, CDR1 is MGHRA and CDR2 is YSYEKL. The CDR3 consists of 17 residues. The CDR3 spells CASSQEPGLADILEQYF. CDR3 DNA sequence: TGCGCCAGCAGCCAAGAACCGGGACTAGCGGATATACTGGAGCAGTACTTC.

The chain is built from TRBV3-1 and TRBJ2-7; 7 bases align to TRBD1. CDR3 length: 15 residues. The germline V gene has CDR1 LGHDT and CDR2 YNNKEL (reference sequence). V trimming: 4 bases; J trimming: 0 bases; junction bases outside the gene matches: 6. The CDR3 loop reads CASSPATGSSYEQYF. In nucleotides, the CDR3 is TGTGCCAGCAGCCCAGCGACAGGGAGCTCCTACGAGCAGTACTTC.

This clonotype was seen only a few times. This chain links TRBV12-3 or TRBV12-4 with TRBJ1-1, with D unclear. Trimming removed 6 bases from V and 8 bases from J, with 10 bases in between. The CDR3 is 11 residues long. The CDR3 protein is CASRGLKEAFF. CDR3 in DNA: TGTGCCAGCAGGGGGTTGAAAGAAGCTTTCTTT.

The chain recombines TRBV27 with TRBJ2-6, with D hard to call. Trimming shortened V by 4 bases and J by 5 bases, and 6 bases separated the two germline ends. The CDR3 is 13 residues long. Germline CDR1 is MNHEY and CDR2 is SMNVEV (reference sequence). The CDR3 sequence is CASSSSWANVLTF. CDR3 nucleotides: TGTGCCAGCAGTTCGAGCTGGGCCAACGTCCTGACTTTC.

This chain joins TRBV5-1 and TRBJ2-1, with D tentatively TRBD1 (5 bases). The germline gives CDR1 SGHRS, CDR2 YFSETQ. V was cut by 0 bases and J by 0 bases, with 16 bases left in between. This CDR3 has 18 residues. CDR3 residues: CASSLGALLDSSYNEQFF. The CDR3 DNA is TGCGCCAGCAGCTTGGGAGCCCTCCTTGACAGCTCCTACAATGAGCAGTTCTTC.

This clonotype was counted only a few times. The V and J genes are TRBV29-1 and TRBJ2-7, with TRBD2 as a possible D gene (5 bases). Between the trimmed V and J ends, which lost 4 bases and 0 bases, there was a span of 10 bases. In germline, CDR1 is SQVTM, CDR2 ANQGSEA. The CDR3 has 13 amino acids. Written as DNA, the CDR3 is TGCAGCGTTGTCACGGGAAACTCCTACGAGCAGTACTTC. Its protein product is CSVVTGNSYEQYF.

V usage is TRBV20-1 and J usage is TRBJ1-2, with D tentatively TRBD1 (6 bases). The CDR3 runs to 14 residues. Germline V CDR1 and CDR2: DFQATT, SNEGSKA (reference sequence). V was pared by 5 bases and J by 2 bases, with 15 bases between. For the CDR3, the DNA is TGCAGTGCTCCACAGGGACACAGAAACTATGGCTACACCTTC. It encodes CSAPQGHRNYGYTF.

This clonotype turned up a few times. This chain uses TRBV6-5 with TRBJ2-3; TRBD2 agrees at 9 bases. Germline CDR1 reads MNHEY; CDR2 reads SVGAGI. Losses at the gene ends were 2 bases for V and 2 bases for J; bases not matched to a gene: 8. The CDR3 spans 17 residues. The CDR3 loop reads CASSYVLAGDHTDTQYF. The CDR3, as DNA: TGTGCCAGCAGTTACGTCTTAGCGGGGGACCACACAGATACGCAGTATTTT.

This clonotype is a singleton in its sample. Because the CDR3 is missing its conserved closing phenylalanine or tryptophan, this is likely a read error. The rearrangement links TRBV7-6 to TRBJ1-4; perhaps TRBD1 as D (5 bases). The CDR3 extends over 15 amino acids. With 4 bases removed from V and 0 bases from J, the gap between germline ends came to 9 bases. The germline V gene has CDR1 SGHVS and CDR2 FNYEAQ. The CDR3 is CASSSGRATNEKLFL. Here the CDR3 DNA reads TGTGCCAGCAGCTCGGGACGGGCAACTAATGAAAAACTGTTTTTG.

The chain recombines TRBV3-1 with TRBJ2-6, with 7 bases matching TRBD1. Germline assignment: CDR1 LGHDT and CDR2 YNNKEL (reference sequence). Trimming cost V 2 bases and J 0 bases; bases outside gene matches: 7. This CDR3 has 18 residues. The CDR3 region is CASSQWTGGGSGANVLTF. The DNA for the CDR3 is TGTGCCAGCAGCCAATGGACAGGAGGAGGCTCTGGGGCCAACGTCCTGACTTTC. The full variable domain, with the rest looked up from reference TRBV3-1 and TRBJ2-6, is DTAVSQTPKYLVTQMGNDKSIKCEQNLGHDTMYWYKQDSKKFLKIMFSYNNKELIINETVPNRFSPKSPDKAHLNLHINSLELGDSAVYFCASSQWTGGGSGANVLTFGAGSRLTVL.

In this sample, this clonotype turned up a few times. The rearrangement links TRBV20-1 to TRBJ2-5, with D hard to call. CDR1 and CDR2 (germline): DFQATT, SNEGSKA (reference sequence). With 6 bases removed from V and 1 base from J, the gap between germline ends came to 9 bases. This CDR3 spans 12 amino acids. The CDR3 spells CSALVGQETQYF. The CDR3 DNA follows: TGCAGTGCCCTGGTGGGCCAAGAGACCCAGTACTTC.

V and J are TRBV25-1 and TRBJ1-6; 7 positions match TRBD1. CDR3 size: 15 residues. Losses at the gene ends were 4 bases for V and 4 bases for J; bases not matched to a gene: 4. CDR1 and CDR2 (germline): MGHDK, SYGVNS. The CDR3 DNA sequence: TGTGCCAGCAGTGTTCCGGGACAGTATAATTCACCCCTCCACTTT. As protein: CASSVPGQYNSPLHF.

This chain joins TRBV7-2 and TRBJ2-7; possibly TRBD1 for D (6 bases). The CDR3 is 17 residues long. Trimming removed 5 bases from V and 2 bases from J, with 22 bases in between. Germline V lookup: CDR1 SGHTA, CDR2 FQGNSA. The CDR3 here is CASSHVSTGLGPYEQYF. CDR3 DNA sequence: TGTGCCAGCAGCCACGTCTCAACAGGGCTCGGGCCCTACGAGCAGTACTTC.

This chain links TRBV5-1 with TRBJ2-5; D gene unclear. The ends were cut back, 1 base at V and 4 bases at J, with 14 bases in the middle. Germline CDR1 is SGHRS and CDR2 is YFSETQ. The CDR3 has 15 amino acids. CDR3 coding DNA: TGCGCCAGCAGCTTGTCCGGGTTCCCGCGAGAGACCCAGTACTTC. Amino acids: CASSLSGFPRETQYF.

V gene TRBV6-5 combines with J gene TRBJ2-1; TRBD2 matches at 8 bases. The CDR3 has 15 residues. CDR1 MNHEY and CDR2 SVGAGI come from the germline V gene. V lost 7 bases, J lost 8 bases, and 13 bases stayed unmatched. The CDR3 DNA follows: TGTGCCAGCACCCCGCCGGGGGGGAGGTACCATGAGCAGTTCTTC. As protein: CASTPPGGRYHEQFF.

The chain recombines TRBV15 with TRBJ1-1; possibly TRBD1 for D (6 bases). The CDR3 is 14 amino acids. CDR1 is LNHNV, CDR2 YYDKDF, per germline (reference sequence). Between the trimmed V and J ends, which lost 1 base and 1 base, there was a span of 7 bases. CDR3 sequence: CATSRGQENTEAFF. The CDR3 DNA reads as TGTGCCACCAGCAGAGGACAGGAGAACACTGAAGCTTTCTTT.

The CDR3 spells CASSYSSRARGRKMEQYF. DNA of the CDR3: TGTGCCAGCAGTTACTCGAGTAGGGCACGGGGACGAAAGATGGAGCAGTACTTC. The V call is TRBV6-5, the J call TRBJ2-4; D tentatively fits TRBD1 or TRBD2 (5 bases each). Germline V lookup: CDR1 MNHEY, CDR2 SVGAGI. The CDR3 covers 18 residues. The ends were cut back, 0 bases at V and 13 bases at J, with 28 bases in the middle.

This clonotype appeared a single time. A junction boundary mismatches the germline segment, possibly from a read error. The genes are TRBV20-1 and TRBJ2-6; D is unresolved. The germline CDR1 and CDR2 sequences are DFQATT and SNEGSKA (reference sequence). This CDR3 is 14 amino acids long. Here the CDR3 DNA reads TGCAGTGCCAGAGACCCCTCTGGGGCCAACGTCCTGACTTTC. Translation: CSARDPSGANVLTF.

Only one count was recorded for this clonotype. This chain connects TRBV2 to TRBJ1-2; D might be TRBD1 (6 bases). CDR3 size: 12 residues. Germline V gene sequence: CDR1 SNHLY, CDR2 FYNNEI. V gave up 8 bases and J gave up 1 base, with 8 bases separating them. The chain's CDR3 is CASQGYNYGYTF. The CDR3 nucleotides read TGTGCCAGCCAGGGGTATAACTATGGCTACACCTTC.

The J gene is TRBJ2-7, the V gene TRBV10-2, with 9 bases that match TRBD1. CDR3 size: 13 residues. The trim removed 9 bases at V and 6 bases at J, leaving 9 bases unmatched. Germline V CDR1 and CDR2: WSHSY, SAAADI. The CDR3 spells CASGRDRVGEQYF. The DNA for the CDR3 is TGCGCCAGTGGCCGGGACAGGGTTGGCGAGCAGTACTTC.

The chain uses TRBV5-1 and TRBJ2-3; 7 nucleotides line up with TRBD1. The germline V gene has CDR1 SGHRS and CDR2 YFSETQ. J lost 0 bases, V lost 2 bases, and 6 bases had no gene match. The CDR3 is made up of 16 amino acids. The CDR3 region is CASSFDRAKSTDTQYF. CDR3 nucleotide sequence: TGCGCCAGCAGCTTTGACAGGGCAAAGAGCACAGATACGCAGTATTTT. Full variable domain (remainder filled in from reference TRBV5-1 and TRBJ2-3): KAGVTQTPRYLIKTRGQQVTLSCSPISGHRSVSWYQQTPGQGLQFLFEYFSETQRNKGNFPGRFSGRQFSNSRSEMNVSTLELGDSALYLCASSFDRAKSTDTQYFGPGTRLTVL.

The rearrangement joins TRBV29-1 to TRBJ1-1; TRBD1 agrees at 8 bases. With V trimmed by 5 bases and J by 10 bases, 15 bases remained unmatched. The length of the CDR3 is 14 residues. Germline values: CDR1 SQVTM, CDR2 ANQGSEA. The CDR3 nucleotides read TGCAGCGTTTCATACACGGGACAGGAACCCCGAGCTTTCTTT. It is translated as CSVSYTGQEPRAFF.

CDR3 protein: CSVVGQSATNEKLFF. For the CDR3, the DNA is TGCAGCGTTGTTGGCCAGTCTGCAACTAATGAAAAACTGTTTTTT. This chain connects TRBV29-1 to TRBJ1-4; D not certain. Germline values: CDR1 SQVTM, CDR2 ANQGSEA. Trimming left V 4 bases short and J 0 bases short, with 12 bases between. There are 15 residues in the CDR3. Variable domain in full (rest from reference TRBV29-1 and TRBJ1-4): SAVISQKPSRDICQRGTSLTIQCQVDSQVTMMFWYRQQPGQSLTLIATANQGSEATYESGFVIDKFPISRPNLTFSTLTVSNMSPEDSSIYLCSVVGQSATNEKLFFGSGTQLSVL.

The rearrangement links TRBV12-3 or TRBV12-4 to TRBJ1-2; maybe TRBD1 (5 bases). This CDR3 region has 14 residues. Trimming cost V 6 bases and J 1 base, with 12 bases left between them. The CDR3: CASRGVGINYGYTF. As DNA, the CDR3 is TGTGCCAGCAGGGGGGTAGGGATTAACTATGGCTACACCTTC.